The following is a T cell receptor beta chain sequence with its context. Its antigen remains unknown. The sampling schedule covered blood at baseline, cycle 4 day 1, and cycle 7 day 1. These data come from a study of OX40 agonist ivuxolimab in advanced cancers. Study context: Treatment of patients was with ivuxolimab, an agonistic anti-OX40 (CD134) antibody. General study points: The average count of expanded clones was higher among CD8+ T cells than among CD4+.

Using immunoSEQ multiplex PCR, the repertoire was profiled, and TCRdb retains in-frame clones only, with some absent. The sample has 45,000 to 70,000 clones; roughly 91% are singletons. The sequence was obtained from an adult with an advanced solid tumor such as melanoma, head and neck, liver or kidney cancer. The sample was CD4+ or CD8+ T cells sorted from blood, taken in a trial of the OX40 agonist ivuxolimab.

Here the CDR3 reads CAISGQQTSYEQYF. DNA of the CDR3: TGTGCCATCAGTGGACAGCAGACCTCCTACGAGCAGTACTTC. This rearrangement joins TRBV10-3 to TRBJ2-7; tentatively, D is TRBD1 (5 bases). The ends were cut back, 4 bases at V and 0 bases at J, with 10 bases in the middle. Germline loops: CDR1 ENHRY, CDR2 SYGVKD. This CDR3 is built from 14 residues.